Sequencing of this TCR beta chain was carried out in a study of blood T cell repertoires in COVID-19. Allocation to cohorts depended on clinical history reported by the participants. The recovered donors of Cohort 3 showed two negative PCRs, clearance, or symptom resolution. Sequencing was performed with immunoSEQ multiplex PCR; in TCRdb, only in-frame clones are kept and a portion is missing. Here the sample spans over 250,000 clones, roughly 91% being singletons. Germline CDR1 and CDR2: SSHAT and FNYEAQ (reference sequence). This CDR3 comprises 15 residues. Details on this clone: A junction end diverges from the germline sequence, so it may reflect a read error.

Source material: PBMCs or T cells enriched from blood (not recorded which). This TCR was sampled from an older woman who had recovered from COVID-19. The rearrangement links TRBV7-7 to TRBJ2-1, with D tentatively TRBD1 (6 bases). The CDR3 spells CASSRTVSAYNEQFF. The CDR3 nucleotides read TGTGCTAGCAGCCGGACAGTCTCTGCCTACAATGAGCAGTTCTTC.